This T cell receptor beta chain stems from a study of shared clonotypes between healthy human individuals. The overall study: The plates for each donor numbered three CD4 naive, three CD4 memory, two CD8 naive and one CD8 memory.

Comment on this clone: The target antigen is unknown.

Around 220 ng DNA, 30,000 or so T cell genomes, went into each sorted-subset replicate PCR. Profiled with immunoSEQ multiplex PCR; TCRdb holds only in-frame clones, not every one. The sample records about 590,000 clones, 95% to 96% being singletons. Naivety among CD8 cells was defined by CD45RO negativity and positive CCR7 selection, thereby excluding terminally differentiated effector memory CD45RA+ cells. Germline lookup yields CDR1 MNHEY and CDR2 SMNVEV (reference sequence). The trim removed 5 bases at V and 6 bases at J, leaving 2 bases unmatched. CDR3 length: 13 amino acids. Study outcomes and limitations: Richness estimates generally favored naive over memory subsets. Unshared clonotypes carried lower generation probabilities than those common to all four donors.

Sequenced: naive CD8+ T cells sorted from blood. The clonotype was recovered from a woman younger than 45 in good health. V gene TRBV27 combines with J gene TRBJ2-1, with 9 nucleotides matching TRBD2. The CDR3 reads CASSSGRPNEQFF. CDR3 nucleotide sequence: TGTGCCAGCAGTAGCGGGAGGCCCAATGAGCAGTTCTTC.